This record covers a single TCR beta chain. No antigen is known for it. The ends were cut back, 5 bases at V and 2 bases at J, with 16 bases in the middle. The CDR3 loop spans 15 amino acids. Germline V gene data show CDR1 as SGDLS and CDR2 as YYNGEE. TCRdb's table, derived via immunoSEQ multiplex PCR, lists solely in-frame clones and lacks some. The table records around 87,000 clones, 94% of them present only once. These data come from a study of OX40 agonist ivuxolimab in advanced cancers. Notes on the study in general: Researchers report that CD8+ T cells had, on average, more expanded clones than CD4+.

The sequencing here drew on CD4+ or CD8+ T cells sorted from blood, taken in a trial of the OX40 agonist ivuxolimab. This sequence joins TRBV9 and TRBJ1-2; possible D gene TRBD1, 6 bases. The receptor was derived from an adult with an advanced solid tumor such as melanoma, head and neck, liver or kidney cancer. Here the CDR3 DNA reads TGTGCCAGCAGGGATACCGGGACATCAAACTATGGCTACACCTTC. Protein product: CASRDTGTSNYGYTF.